This T cell receptor beta chain was identified during a study of blood T cell repertoires in COVID-19. The overall study: COVID-19 samples from acute and convalescent phases originated in the United States, Italy and Spain.

The CDR3 loop spans 16 amino acids. The germline V gene has CDR1 MDHEN and CDR2 SYDVKM. Germline trimming cut 1 base from V and 5 bases from J; bases unmatched to any gene: 6. Only in-frame clones appear in the TCRdb table, and some are missing; sequencing was by immunoSEQ multiplex PCR. The profile shows 200,000 to 250,000 clones, about four fifths of them singletons. The clonotype comes from a middle-aged woman who had recovered from COVID-19. Sequencing was performed on PBMCs or T cells enriched from blood (not recorded which). The chain uses TRBV28 and TRBJ2-1; 9 positions agree with TRBD2. The CDR3 sequence: CASSLLAGAGNNEQFF. The CDR3 bases are TGTGCCAGCAGTTTATTAGCGGGAGCGGGAAACAATGAGCAGTTCTTC.